This TCR beta chain emerged from a study of radiation and T cells in renal cell carcinoma. Notes on the study in general: Intratumoral heterogeneity was not captured in these approximately 0.91 g regions. Irradiated tumors held more dominant CDR3 motifs than control tumors.

Generated by immunoSEQ multiplex PCR, the TCRdb table keeps only in-frame clones and is missing some. The sample includes around 23,000 clones, approximately 54% seen only once; the top ten take roughly 22%. Treatment: treatment-naive control, cytoreductive nephrectomy. Controls were unirradiated tumors from treatment-naive cytoreductive nephrectomy patients. This renal cell carcinoma was of the clear cell type. Germline loops: CDR1 LNHDA, CDR2 SQIVND (reference sequence). The CDR3 is 13 residues long. V gave up 5 bases and J gave up 8 bases, with 15 bases separating them. For this clone: Its antigen remains unknown.

The material was tumor tissue, obtained from a patient whose treatment was nephrectomy without radiotherapy. The TCR sequence derives from a human donor with renal cell carcinoma. V and J are TRBV19 and TRBJ1-1, with D unclear. CDR3: CASSPLGGGEAFF. CDR3 bases: TGTGCCAGTAGTCCCCTGGGAGGAGGGGAAGCTTTCTTT.